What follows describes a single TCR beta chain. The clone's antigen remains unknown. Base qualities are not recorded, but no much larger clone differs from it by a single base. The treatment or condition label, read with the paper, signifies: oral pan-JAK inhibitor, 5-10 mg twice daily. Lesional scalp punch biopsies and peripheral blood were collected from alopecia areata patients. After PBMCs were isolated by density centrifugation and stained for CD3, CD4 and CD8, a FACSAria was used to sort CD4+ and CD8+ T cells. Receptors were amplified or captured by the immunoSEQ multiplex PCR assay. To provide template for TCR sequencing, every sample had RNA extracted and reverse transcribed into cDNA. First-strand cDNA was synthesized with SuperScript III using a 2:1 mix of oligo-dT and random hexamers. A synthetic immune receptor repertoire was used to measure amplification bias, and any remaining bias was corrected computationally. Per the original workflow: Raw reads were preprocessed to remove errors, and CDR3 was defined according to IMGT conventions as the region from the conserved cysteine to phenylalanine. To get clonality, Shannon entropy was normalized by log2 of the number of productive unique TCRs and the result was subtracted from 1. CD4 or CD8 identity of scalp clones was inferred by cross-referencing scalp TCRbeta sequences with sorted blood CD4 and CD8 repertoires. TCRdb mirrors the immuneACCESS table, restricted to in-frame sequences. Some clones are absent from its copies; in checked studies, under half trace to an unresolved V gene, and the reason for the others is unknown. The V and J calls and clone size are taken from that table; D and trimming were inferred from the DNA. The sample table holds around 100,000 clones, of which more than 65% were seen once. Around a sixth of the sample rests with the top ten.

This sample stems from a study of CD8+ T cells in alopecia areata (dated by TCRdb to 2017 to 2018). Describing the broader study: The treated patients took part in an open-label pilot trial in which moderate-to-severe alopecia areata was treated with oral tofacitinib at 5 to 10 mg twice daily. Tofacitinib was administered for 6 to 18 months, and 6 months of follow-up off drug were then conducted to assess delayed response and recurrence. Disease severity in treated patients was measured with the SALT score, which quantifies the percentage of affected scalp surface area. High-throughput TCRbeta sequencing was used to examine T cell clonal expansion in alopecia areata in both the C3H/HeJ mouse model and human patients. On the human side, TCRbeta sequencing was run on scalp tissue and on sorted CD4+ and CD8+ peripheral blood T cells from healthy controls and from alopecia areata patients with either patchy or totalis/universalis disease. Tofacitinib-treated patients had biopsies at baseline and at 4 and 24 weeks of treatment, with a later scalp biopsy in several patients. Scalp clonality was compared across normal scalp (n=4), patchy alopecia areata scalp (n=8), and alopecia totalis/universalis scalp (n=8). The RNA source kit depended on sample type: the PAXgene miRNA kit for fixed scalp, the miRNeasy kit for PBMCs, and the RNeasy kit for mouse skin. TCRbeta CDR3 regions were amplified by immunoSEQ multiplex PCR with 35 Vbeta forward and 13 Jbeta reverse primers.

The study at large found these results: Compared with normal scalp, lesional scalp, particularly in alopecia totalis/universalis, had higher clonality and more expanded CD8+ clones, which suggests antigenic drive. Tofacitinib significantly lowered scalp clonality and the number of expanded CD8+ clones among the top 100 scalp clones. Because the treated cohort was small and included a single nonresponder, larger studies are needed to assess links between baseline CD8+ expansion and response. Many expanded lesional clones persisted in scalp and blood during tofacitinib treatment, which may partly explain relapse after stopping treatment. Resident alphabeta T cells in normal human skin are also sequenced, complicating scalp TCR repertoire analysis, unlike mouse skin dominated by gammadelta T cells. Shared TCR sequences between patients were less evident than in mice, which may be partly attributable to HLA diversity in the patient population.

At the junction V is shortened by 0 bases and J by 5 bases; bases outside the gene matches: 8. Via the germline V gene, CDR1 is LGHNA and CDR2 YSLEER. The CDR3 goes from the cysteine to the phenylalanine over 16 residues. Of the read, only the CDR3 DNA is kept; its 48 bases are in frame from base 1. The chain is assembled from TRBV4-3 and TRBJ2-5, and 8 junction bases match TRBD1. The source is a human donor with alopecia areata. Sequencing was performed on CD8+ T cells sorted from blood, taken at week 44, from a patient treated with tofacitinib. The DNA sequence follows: TGCGCCAGCAGCCAAGACGGGGCTGGACAGGGCGAGACCCAGTACTTC. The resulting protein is CASSQDGAGQGETQYF.